Each of the 18 T cell receptor beta chains below was sequenced from the same sample in a study of T cell responses to AZD1222 COVID-19 vaccine. The method was immunoSEQ multiplex PCR; TCRdb's version includes in-frame clones alone and lacks a portion of them. This table holds some 99,000 clones, 87% found once. The sample here was peripheral blood, taken 28 days after the second AZD1222 dose. These receptors were obtained from an adult who received the AZD1222 COVID-19 vaccine.

The chain couples TRBV4-3 to TRBJ2-1; TRBD1 agrees at 7 bases. Germline lookup yields CDR1 LGHNA and CDR2 YSLEER. The CDR3 is 14 amino acids. With V trimmed by 3 bases and J by 4 bases, 3 bases remained unmatched. This chain's CDR3 is CASSHGTAYNEQFF. The CDR3 DNA is TGCGCCAGCAGCCACGGGACAGCTTACAATGAGCAGTTCTTC.

This chain links TRBV29-1 with TRBJ2-7; TRBD1 agrees at 9 bases. This CDR3 is 15 amino acids long. The V segment lost 6 bases and the J segment 0 bases; nucleotides outside the gene matches: 9. Germline assignment: CDR1 SQVTM and CDR2 ANQGSEA. The CDR3 DNA reads TGCAGCGTAACCCCCGGGACAGGGTCCTCCTACGAGCAGTACTTC. Translation: CSVTPGTGSSYEQYF.

The sample holds a few counts of this clone. The chain uses TRBV4-2 and TRBJ2-1; possibly TRBD2 for D (6 bases). There are 16 residues in the CDR3. Trimming shortened V by 3 bases and J by 5 bases, and 17 bases separated the two germline ends. Germline V gene lookup returns CDR1 LGHNA and CDR2 YNFKEQ. The CDR3 nucleotides are TGTGCCAGCAGCCAGGCCTTAGCGGCGAAGAACAATGAGCAGTTCTTC. Amino acid sequence: CASSQALAAKNNEQFF.

This chain links TRBV9 with TRBJ2-1; 10 bases line up with TRBD2. The CDR3 has 14 residues. J was trimmed by 5 bases and V by 4 bases; bases with no gene match: 3. Germline V lookup: CDR1 SGDLS, CDR2 YYNGEE. CDR3 region: CASSPGLADNEQFF. CDR3 in DNA: TGTGCCAGCAGCCCAGGACTAGCGGACAATGAGCAGTTCTTC.

V is TRBV12-3 or TRBV12-4 and J is TRBJ2-5; D is undetermined. The CDR3 contains 12 residues. The V and J ends lost 4 bases and 5 bases respectively, with 8 bases between them. CDR3 loop: CASSSTSETQYF. The CDR3 bases are TGTGCCAGCAGTTCCACATCGGAGACCCAGTACTTC.

Written as DNA, the CDR3 is TGTGCCAGCAGCCGCGGGGCTAGCGGGGCTCAAGAGACCCAGTACTTC. Residues: CASSRGASGAQETQYF. The chain links TRBV11-2 to TRBJ2-5; 9 nucleotides match TRBD2. The V and J ends lost 5 bases and 2 bases, in that order; junction bases with no gene match: 9. The CDR3 extends over 16 amino acids. Per the germline V gene, CDR1 is SGHAT and CDR2 is FQNNGV.

V gene TRBV20-1 combines with J gene TRBJ1-1; TRBD1 is a possible D gene (5 bases). This CDR3 spans 11 amino acids. V lost 0 bases and J lost 10, with 9 bases in between. In germline, CDR1 is DFQATT, CDR2 SNEGSKA (reference sequence). DNA of the CDR3: TGCAGTGCTAGAGATAATGGGGGAGCTTTCTTT. It codes for CSARDNGGAFF.

The CDR3 DNA reads TGTGCCATCAGTGGTCGGGACAGGGGGACGGAAGGTGGCTACACCTTC. This encodes CAISGRDRGTEGGYTF. The chain is built from TRBV10-3 and TRBJ1-2; 11 bases are shared with TRBD1. The CDR3 runs to 16 residues. The V segment lost 4 bases and the J segment 7 bases; nucleotides outside the gene matches: 11. Germline loops: CDR1 ENHRY, CDR2 SYGVKD.

This chain connects TRBV7-2 to TRBJ1-3; tentative D call: TRBD1 (6 bases). CDR3 length equals 16 residues. Germline V gene sequence: CDR1 SGHTA, CDR2 FQGNSA. Trimming cost V 0 bases and J 4 bases, with 13 bases left between them. The CDR3 sequence: CASSLATGGFGNTIYF. The CDR3 DNA follows: TGTGCCAGCAGCTTAGCGACAGGCGGGTTCGGAAACACCATATATTTT. The full variable domain, its missing parts supplied by reference TRBV7-2 and TRBJ1-3, is GAGVSQSPSNKVTEKGKDVELRCDPISGHTALYWYRQSLGQGLEFLIYFQGNSAPDKSGLPSDRFSAERTGGSVSTLTIQRTQQEDSAVYLCASSLATGGFGNTIYFGEGSWLTVV.

The chain uses TRBV11-3 and TRBJ1-1; tentative D call: TRBD1 (5 bases). Germline values: CDR1 SGHNT, CDR2 YENEEA. Trimming took off 5 bases at V and 0 bases at J, with 10 bases between the two ends. The length of the CDR3 is 14 residues. CDR3 sequence reads: CASSLGPLNTEAFF. Here the CDR3 DNA reads TGTGCCAGCAGCCTGGGACCTCTGAACACTGAAGCTTTCTTT.

This clone was counted a few times. The chain joins TRBV27 to TRBJ1-5; D ambiguous. V was pared by 8 bases and J by 4 bases, with 12 bases between. CDR1 MNHEY and CDR2 SMNVEV come from the germline V gene (reference sequence). The CDR3 consists of 13 residues. The CDR3 DNA reads as TGTGCCAGCTCCTCAGGCCGGAATCAGCCCCAGCATTTT. It encodes CASSSGRNQPQHF.

J is TRBJ2-2 and V is TRBV6-2 or TRBV6-3; D gene ambiguous. The V end lost 0 bases, the J end lost 0 bases, and 11 bases lay between the germline ends. The CDR3 extends over 17 amino acids. In germline, CDR1 is MNHEY, CDR2 SVGEGT. Here the CDR3 reads CASSYSRVLTNTGELFF. DNA of the CDR3: TGTGCCAGCAGTTACTCGAGAGTATTAACGAACACCGGGGAGCTGTTTTTT.

The chain combines TRBV7-2 with TRBJ1-4; D not resolved. CDR1 is SGHTA and CDR2 is FQGNSA in the germline V gene. CDR3 length: 13 amino acids. V was pared by 1 base and J by 8 bases, with 8 bases between. The CDR3 DNA reads as TGTGCCAGCAGCTTAGTGGAAAGGGAAAAACTGTTTTTT. Translating gives CASSLVEREKLFF.

The chain employs TRBV4-1 and TRBJ2-3, with TRBD2 matching 7 bases. The CDR3 totals 17 residues. Germline loops: CDR1 MGHRA, CDR2 YSYEKL. The V segment lost 4 bases and the J segment 1 base; nucleotides outside the gene matches: 11. The CDR3 region is CASSPSYGGGRTDTQYF. DNA for the CDR3: TGCGCCAGCAGCCCCAGTTACGGCGGGGGACGCACAGATACGCAGTATTTT.

The J gene is TRBJ1-1, the V gene TRBV5-8; a possible D gene is TRBD1 (5 bases). V was cut by 4 bases and J by 7 bases, with 17 bases left in between. This CDR3 region has 14 residues. Germline lookup yields CDR1 SGHTS and CDR2 YDEGEE. The CDR3 is CASSQRQTNDEAFF. The CDR3 DNA reads as TGTGCCAGCAGCCAAAGACAGACTAACGATGAAGCTTTCTTT.

The J gene is TRBJ1-1, the V gene TRBV6-2 or TRBV6-3, with a possible D match to TRBD1 (6 bases). Trimming took off 5 bases at V and 9 bases at J, with 13 bases between the two ends. This CDR3 spans 12 amino acids. Germline V gene lookup returns CDR1 MNHEY and CDR2 SVGEGT. CDR3 DNA sequence: TGTGCCAGCAGTGCCGGACAGCGCCAAGCTTTCTTT. Encoded protein: CASSAGQRQAFF.

This rearrangement joins TRBV11-1 to TRBJ2-1; D remains unclear. CDR1 and CDR2 from the germline V gene are SGHAT and FQDESV (reference sequence). The length of the CDR3 is 11 residues. Between the trimmed V and J ends, which lost 5 bases and 6 bases, there was a span of 5 bases. The CDR3 region has the DNA TGTGCCAGCAGCAAAACCAATGAGCAGTTCTTC. As protein: CASSKTNEQFF.

V and J are TRBV5-1 and TRBJ1-2; the D is unclear. V was pared by 4 bases and J by 6 bases, with 13 bases between. The germline V gene encodes CDR1 SGHRS and CDR2 YFSETQ. This CDR3 has 13 amino acids. In DNA, the CDR3 is TGCGCCAGCAGCCCCTACGGGTCCGATGGCTACACCTTC. As protein: CASSPYGSDGYTF.